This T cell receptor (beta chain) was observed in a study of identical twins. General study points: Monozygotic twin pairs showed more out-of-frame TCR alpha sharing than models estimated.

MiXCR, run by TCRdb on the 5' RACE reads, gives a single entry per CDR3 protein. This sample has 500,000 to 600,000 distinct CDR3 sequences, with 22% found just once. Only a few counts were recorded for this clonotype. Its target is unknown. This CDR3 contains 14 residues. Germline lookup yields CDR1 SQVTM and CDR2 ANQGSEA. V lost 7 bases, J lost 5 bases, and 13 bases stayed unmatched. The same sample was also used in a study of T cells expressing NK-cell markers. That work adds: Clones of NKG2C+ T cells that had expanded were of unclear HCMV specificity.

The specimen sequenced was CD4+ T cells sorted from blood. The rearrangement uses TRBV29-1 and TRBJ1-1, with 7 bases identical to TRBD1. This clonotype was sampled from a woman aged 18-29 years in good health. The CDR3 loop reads CSAHTRDSITEAFF. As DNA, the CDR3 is TGCAGCGCCCACACCCGGGACAGCATAACTGAAGCTTTCTTT.